Listed below are T cell receptor beta chains from one sample, sequenced in a study of PD-1 blockade in classical Hodgkin lymphoma. Using immunoSEQ multiplex PCR, the repertoire was profiled, and TCRdb retains in-frame clones only, with some absent. Of about 86,000 clones in the sample, 75% to 90% were seen once. Sequencing used peripheral blood mononuclear cells (PBMCs), obtained at baseline. Receptors originate from a human donor with classical Hodgkin lymphoma. CDR3s include the opening cysteine and the closing phenylalanine or tryptophan. A D gene is named only where the DNA matches it firmly. Clone size is not always given. Where it is, it says once, few, many or a class for expanded clones.

v_gene: TRBV2; j_gene: TRBJ2-5; abundance: -; d_gene: -; CDR3nt: TGTGCCAGCAGTTTACAGGGAGGGGAGACCCAGTACTTC; CDR3aa: CASSLQGGETQYF
v_gene: TRBV11-2; j_gene: TRBJ2-7; abundance: -; d_gene: -; CDR3nt: TGTGCCAGCAGCACCCCGGCCGGTCCGTACGAGCAGTACTTC; CDR3aa: CASSTPAGPYEQYF
v_gene: TRBV28; j_gene: TRBJ1-5; abundance: -; d_gene: -; CDR3nt: TGTGCCAGCAGTTTAGGGGAGCAGCCCCAGCATTTT; CDR3aa: CASSLGEQPQHF
v_gene: TRBV10-1; j_gene: TRBJ2-7; abundance: -; d_gene: -; CDR3nt: TGCGCCAGCAGTGAGTCGTTGGACACTAAAACATACGAGCAGTACTTC; CDR3aa: CASSESLDTKTYEQYF
v_gene: TRBV7-2; j_gene: TRBJ2-7; abundance: -; d_gene: TRBD1; CDR3nt: TGTGCCAGCAGCTTCGGACAGGGATCCTACGAGCAGTACTTC; CDR3aa: CASSFGQGSYEQYF
v_gene: TRBV4-1; j_gene: TRBJ1-3; abundance: -; d_gene: -; CDR3nt: TGCGCCAGCAGCCAAGAGGCGAGGGGGTACAGACGAAACACCATATATTTT; CDR3aa: CASSQEARGYRRNTIYF
v_gene: TRBV6-6; j_gene: TRBJ2-7; abundance: -; d_gene: -; CDR3nt: TGTGCCAGCAGTCACTCGGACTACCGCTACGAGCAGTACTTC; CDR3aa: CASSHSDYRYEQYF
v_gene: TRBV28; j_gene: TRBJ1-5; abundance: once; d_gene: -; CDR3nt: TGTGCCAGCAGCTCTGCGGGGAGGGTAGGTCAGCCCCAGCATTTT; CDR3aa: CASSSAGRVGQPQHF
v_gene: TRBV4-1; j_gene: TRBJ1-2; abundance: few; d_gene: -; CDR3nt: TGCGCCAGCAGCCAAGAGAGGGGGGGGAACTATGGCTACACCTTC; CDR3aa: CASSQERGGNYGYTF
v_gene: TRBV18; j_gene: TRBJ2-1; abundance: -; d_gene: TRBD2; CDR3nt: TGTGCCAGCTCAGCGACTAGCGGGATCCCAGGGGGGAATGAGCAGTTCTTC; CDR3aa: CASSATSGIPGGNEQFF
v_gene: TRBV11-2; j_gene: TRBJ2-3; abundance: -; d_gene: TRBD2; CDR3nt: TGTGCCAGCAGCTTAGGAGTAGCGGGAGGCATCCCAGATACGCAGTATTTT; CDR3aa: CASSLGVAGGIPDTQYF
v_gene: TRBV6-4; j_gene: TRBJ2-7; abundance: -; d_gene: TRBD2; CDR3nt: TGTGCCAGCAGTGCAGAGACTAGCGGGCCCTGGGAGCAGTACTTC; CDR3aa: CASSAETSGPWEQYF
v_gene: TRBV4-3; j_gene: TRBJ1-5; abundance: -; d_gene: -; CDR3nt: TGCGCCAGCAGCCAAGATTACACAGGACGCTATCAGCCCCAGCATTTT; CDR3aa: CASSQDYTGRYQPQHF
v_gene: TRBV10-1; j_gene: TRBJ2-1; abundance: -; d_gene: -; CDR3nt: TGCGCCAGCAGTGAGTCTACGGTCAGCCACAATGAGCAGTTCTTC; CDR3aa: CASSESTVSHNEQFF
v_gene: TRBV6-1; j_gene: TRBJ1-4; abundance: -; d_gene: -; CDR3nt: TGTGCCAGCATGCGGGCAGGTCGGAATGAAAAACTGTTTTTT; CDR3aa: CASMRAGRNEKLFF
v_gene: TRBV19; j_gene: TRBJ2-1; abundance: -; d_gene: -; CDR3nt: TGTGCCAGTAGTATCCTACAGGGCAATGAGCAGTTCTTC; CDR3aa: CASSILQGNEQFF
v_gene: TRBV2; j_gene: TRBJ1-1; abundance: -; d_gene: -; CDR3nt: TGTGCCAGCAGTGTAGTGGGGACTGAAGCTTTCTTT; CDR3aa: CASSVVGTEAFF
v_gene: TRBV6-5; j_gene: TRBJ2-7; abundance: -; d_gene: -; CDR3nt: TGTGCCAGCAGTTCTCCGGATACTTACTACGAGCAGTACTTC; CDR3aa: CASSSPDTYYEQYF
v_gene: TRBV6-1; j_gene: TRBJ1-3; abundance: -; d_gene: -; CDR3nt: TGTGCCAGCAGTGCCGGGGAGTCATTCTCTGGAAACACCATATATTTT; CDR3aa: CASSAGESFSGNTIYF
v_gene: TRBV30; j_gene: TRBJ1-1; abundance: -; d_gene: -; CDR3nt: TGTGCCTGGAGTGTATGGGATCGAAACACTGAAGCTTTCTTT; CDR3aa: CAWSVWDRNTEAFF
v_gene: TRBV10-3; j_gene: TRBJ1-2; abundance: few; d_gene: TRBD1; CDR3nt: TGTGCCATCAGTGAGGACAGGGAGTTATTCTACACCTTC; CDR3aa: CAISEDRELFYTF
v_gene: TRBV2; j_gene: TRBJ1-3; abundance: -; d_gene: -; CDR3nt: TGTGCCAGCAGTGAAAGGGTAACTGGAAACACCATATATTTT; CDR3aa: CASSERVTGNTIYF
v_gene: TRBV11-2; j_gene: TRBJ2-7; abundance: -; d_gene: -; CDR3nt: TGTGCCAGCAGCTTAGGGGTCCATTACGAGCAGTACTTC; CDR3aa: CASSLGVHYEQYF
v_gene: TRBV5-1; j_gene: TRBJ1-4; abundance: -; d_gene: -; CDR3nt: TGCGCCAGCAGCCCCGGGGCCGCAACTAATGAAAAACTGTTTTTT; CDR3aa: CASSPGAATNEKLFF
v_gene: TRBV27; j_gene: TRBJ1-5; abundance: -; d_gene: -; CDR3nt: TGTGCCAGCAGTTCGATAGATAGCAATCAGCCCCAGCATTTT; CDR3aa: CASSSIDSNQPQHF
v_gene: TRBV5-4; j_gene: TRBJ2-2; abundance: -; d_gene: TRBD2; CDR3nt: TGTGCCAGCAGCCCGGGACTAGCGGGAGATACCGGGGAGCTGTTTTTT; CDR3aa: CASSPGLAGDTGELFF
v_gene: TRBV19; j_gene: TRBJ1-1; abundance: -; d_gene: -; CDR3nt: TGTGCCAGTAGTATAGACGGGAAGATTAACACTGAAGCTTTCTTT; CDR3aa: CASSIDGKINTEAFF
v_gene: TRBV27; j_gene: TRBJ1-2; abundance: -; d_gene: TRBD1; CDR3nt: TGTGCCAGCAGTGCAAGGCCCTCTTTATGGACAGGGGGCTTGTATGGCTACACCTTC; CDR3aa: CASSARPSLWTGGLYGYTF
v_gene: TRBV7-9; j_gene: TRBJ1-4; abundance: -; d_gene: -; CDR3nt: TGTGCCAGCAGCCTCTCAGGGCAGGTTAAGAATGAAAAACTGTTTTTT; CDR3aa: CASSLSGQVKNEKLFF
v_gene: TRBV19; j_gene: TRBJ2-4; abundance: -; d_gene: TRBD1; CDR3nt: TGTGCCAGTAGTCCTTGGACAGGGTCGGCCAAAAACATTCAGTACTTC; CDR3aa: CASSPWTGSAKNIQYF
v_gene: TRBV27; j_gene: TRBJ1-5; abundance: -; d_gene: TRBD1; CDR3nt: TGTGCCAGCAGTATATCCGGGACAGGCCTATATCAGCCCCAGCATTTT; CDR3aa: CASSISGTGLYQPQHF
v_gene: TRBV6-1; j_gene: TRBJ2-7; abundance: -; d_gene: TRBD2; CDR3nt: TGTGCCAGCAGTGTCCGACTAGCGGGAGTGCTACGCGAGCAGTACTTC; CDR3aa: CASSVRLAGVLREQYF
v_gene: TRBV18; j_gene: TRBJ2-4; abundance: -; d_gene: -; CDR3nt: TGTGCCAGCTCATTCGGGGTCACGGCCAAAAACATTCAGTACTTC; CDR3aa: CASSFGVTAKNIQYF
v_gene: TRBV30; j_gene: TRBJ1-1; abundance: -; d_gene: -; CDR3nt: TGTGCCTGGAGTGACAAATTACAAGCCAGGAACACTGAAGCTTTCTTT; CDR3aa: CAWSDKLQARNTEAFF
v_gene: TRBV9; j_gene: TRBJ1-5; abundance: -; d_gene: -; CDR3nt: TGTGCCAGCAGCGTAGGCAGGGCGAATCAGCCCCAGCATTTT; CDR3aa: CASSVGRANQPQHF
v_gene: TRBV25-1; j_gene: TRBJ1-1; abundance: -; d_gene: -; CDR3nt: TGTGCCAGCAGTGAGCAGGGGATCAGCACTGAAGCTTTCTTT; CDR3aa: CASSEQGISTEAFF
v_gene: TRBV5-1; j_gene: TRBJ2-6; abundance: -; d_gene: -; CDR3nt: TGCGCCACCTCCCCTGGGGCCAACGTCCTGACTTTC; CDR3aa: CATSPGANVLTF
v_gene: TRBV27; j_gene: TRBJ2-1; abundance: -; d_gene: -; CDR3nt: TGTGCCAGCAGTTTTACCATGACCGGGAAAATAGAGTTCTTC; CDR3aa: CASSFTMTGKIEFF
v_gene: TRBV7-2; j_gene: TRBJ2-1; abundance: -; d_gene: -; CDR3nt: TGTGCCAGCAGCTTAGTACCGACGGGGTACAATGAGCAGTTCTTC; CDR3aa: CASSLVPTGYNEQFF
v_gene: TRBV18; j_gene: TRBJ2-7; abundance: -; d_gene: TRBD1; CDR3nt: TGTGCCAGCTCTGGACAGGGGGTCACCTACGAGCAGTACTTC; CDR3aa: CASSGQGVTYEQYF
v_gene: TRBV6-6; j_gene: TRBJ2-1; abundance: once; d_gene: -; CDR3nt: TGTGCCAGCAGTTACTCGAGGGACAATGAGCAGTTCTTC; CDR3aa: CASSYSRDNEQFF
v_gene: TRBV6-5; j_gene: TRBJ2-7; abundance: -; d_gene: TRBD1; CDR3nt: TGTGCCAGCAGTTATGGGACAGGGGGCCGCTCCTACGAGCAGTACTTC; CDR3aa: CASSYGTGGRSYEQYF
v_gene: TRBV11-2; j_gene: TRBJ2-7; abundance: -; d_gene: -; CDR3nt: TGTGCCAGCAGCCCACTAACGTCGGGGGAACTCTACGAGCAGTACTTC; CDR3aa: CASSPLTSGELYEQYF
v_gene: TRBV9; j_gene: TRBJ1-1; abundance: -; d_gene: -; CDR3nt: TGTGCCAGCAGCGTAGAAGGTCTGGGTACTGAAGCTTTCTTT; CDR3aa: CASSVEGLGTEAFF
v_gene: TRBV6-6; j_gene: TRBJ1-4; abundance: once; d_gene: TRBD1; CDR3nt: TGTGCCAGCAGTTACCTCAGGGGGAAAGATGAAAAACTGTTTTTT; CDR3aa: CASSYLRGKDEKLFF
v_gene: TRBV6-1; j_gene: TRBJ2-7; abundance: -; d_gene: -; CDR3nt: TGTGCCAGCAGGACTGCGGGTCTGGGTGAGCAGTACTTC; CDR3aa: CASRTAGLGEQYF
v_gene: TRBV28; j_gene: TRBJ1-2; abundance: -; d_gene: TRBD1; CDR3nt: TGTGCCAGCAGTTTATCGGGACAGAGACCCTATGGCTACACCTTC; CDR3aa: CASSLSGQRPYGYTF
v_gene: TRBV21-1; j_gene: TRBJ2-1; abundance: -; d_gene: -; CDR3nt: TGTGCCAGCAGCTTACCCGGGACAGCAACCTACAATGAGCAGTTCTTC; CDR3aa: CASSLPGTATYNEQFF
v_gene: TRBV7-2; j_gene: TRBJ2-7; abundance: -; d_gene: TRBD1; CDR3nt: TGTGCCAGCAGCTTATCCGTCGGACAGGGGTCGTACGAGCAGTACTTC; CDR3aa: CASSLSVGQGSYEQYF
v_gene: TRBV6-5; j_gene: TRBJ2-3; abundance: -; d_gene: -; CDR3nt: TGTGCCAGCAGCTACAGCTCCACAGATACGCAGTATTTT; CDR3aa: CASSYSSTDTQYF
v_gene: TRBV4-1; j_gene: TRBJ2-7; abundance: -; d_gene: TRBD2; CDR3nt: TGCGCCAGCAGCCAAGATGGGACTAGCTACGAGCAGTACTTC; CDR3aa: CASSQDGTSYEQYF
v_gene: TRBV29-1; j_gene: TRBJ2-7; abundance: -; d_gene: TRBD1; CDR3nt: TGCAGCGTTGATGGCCAGGGGGCCGACGAGCAGTACTTC; CDR3aa: CSVDGQGADEQYF
v_gene: TRBV7-2; j_gene: TRBJ2-7; abundance: -; d_gene: -; CDR3nt: TGTGCCAGCAGCTTAGATCTGTATAGGGGTTACGAGCAGTACTTC; CDR3aa: CASSLDLYRGYEQYF
v_gene: TRBV7-9; j_gene: TRBJ2-3; abundance: -; d_gene: -; CDR3nt: TGTGCCAGCAGCATTAGCCTTACTAGGGATACGCAGTATTTT; CDR3aa: CASSISLTRDTQYF
v_gene: TRBV30; j_gene: TRBJ2-7; abundance: -; d_gene: -; CDR3nt: TGTGCCTCTGCTCACCGGGAGAGTGTGAAAAGGCTGGGGCAGTACTTC; CDR3aa: CASAHRESVKRLGQYF
v_gene: TRBV2; j_gene: TRBJ2-3; abundance: -; d_gene: -; CDR3nt: TGTGCCAGCAGTAAACAGGGAGGTGGGTCCACAGATACGCAGTATTTT; CDR3aa: CASSKQGGGSTDTQYF